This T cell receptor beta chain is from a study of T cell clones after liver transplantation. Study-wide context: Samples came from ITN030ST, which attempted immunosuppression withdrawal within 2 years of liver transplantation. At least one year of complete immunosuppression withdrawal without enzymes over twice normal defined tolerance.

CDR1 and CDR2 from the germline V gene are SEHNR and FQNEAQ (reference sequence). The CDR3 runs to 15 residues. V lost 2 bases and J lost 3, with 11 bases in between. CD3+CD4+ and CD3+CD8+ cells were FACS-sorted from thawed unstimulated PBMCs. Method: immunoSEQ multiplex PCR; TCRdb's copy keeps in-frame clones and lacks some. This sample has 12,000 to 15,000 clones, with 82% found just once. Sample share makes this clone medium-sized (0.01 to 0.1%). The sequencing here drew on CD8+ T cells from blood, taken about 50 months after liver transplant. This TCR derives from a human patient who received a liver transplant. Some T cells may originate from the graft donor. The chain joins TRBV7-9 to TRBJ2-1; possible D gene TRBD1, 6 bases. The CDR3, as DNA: TGTGCCAGCAGCTTAAGGACAGAAAGCTACAATGAGCAGTTCTTC. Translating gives CASSLRTESYNEQFF.